The entry below describes one T cell receptor beta chain. The study used treatment-naive patients who had stable or active relapsing-remitting disease as multiple sclerosis controls. Both CD4+ and CD8+ T cells were negatively isolated, and TEMRA cells underwent FACS enrichment. The entry originates in a study of CD8 T cells in Susac syndrome. CDR3 length: 14 residues. Trimming shortened V by 0 bases and J by 1 base, and 10 bases separated the two germline ends. In germline, CDR1 is SQVTM, CDR2 ANQGSEA. When the RNA was reverse transcribed, random hexamers were used with an input of about 0.45 to 1 ug. Across 54 Vbeta and 13 Jbeta, immunoSEQ multiplex PCR amplified TCR beta CDR3. One entry per CDR3 protein, called by TCRdb with MiXCR from the immunoSEQ multiplex PCR reads. This sample has around 270,000 distinct CDR3 sequences, with roughly 85% found just once.

The genes are TRBV29-1 and TRBJ2-7, with D possibly matching TRBD2 (7 bases). The sample taken for sequencing was CD8+ T cells from PBMCs. This sequence was found in a human donor with multiple sclerosis. The CDR3 sequence is CSVEDRGGSYEQYF. The CDR3 bases are TGCAGCGTTGAAGATAGGGGGGGATCCTACGAGCAGTACTTC.